The clone carrying this T cell receptor (beta chain) was seen more than once but under ten times. Some clones are missing from TCRdb's copy, which holds only in-frame ones; the method was immunoSEQ multiplex PCR. This table has 500,000 to 850,000 clones, over 75% appearing once. The sample belongs to a study of shared T cell receptors in the human thymus. The V gene's germline CDR1 is SGHAT and CDR2 FQNNGV. The V and J ends lost 5 bases and 6 bases respectively, with 14 bases between them. This CDR3 is 13 amino acids long. These records were also assigned to another study, of human thymus T cells. As that study records: Resections were taken during corrective heart surgery, and the thymus tissue came from these. Related studies noted strongly shared thymic repertoires across unrelated people.

The material sequenced was thymocytes. The source of this sequence is a boy less than two years old with a congenital heart defect. The rearrangement uses TRBV11-2 and TRBJ2-7; D is possibly TRBD2 (6 bases). DNA of the CDR3: TGTGCCAGCAGCCCGGAGGGCGTACTCGAGCAGTACTTC. Amino acid sequence: CASSPEGVLEQYF.